This T cell receptor beta chain derives from a study of T cells in localized non-small cell lung cancer. Turning to this clone: Its antigen is unidentified.

V lost 0 bases and J lost 2, with 8 bases in between. The germline V gene encodes CDR1 SGHRS and CDR2 YFSETQ. CDR3 length equals 14 residues. Study findings and constraints: There was higher T cell clonality in uninvolved adjacent lung than in tumor, and it was highest there. A denser population of T cells in blood accompanied longer overall survival.

Repertoires were generated with immunoSEQ multiplex PCR, while TCRdb's copy carries only in-frame clones and drops some. The sample contains about 35,000 clones, approximately 90% of which appear only once. The clonotype was recovered from a female donor older than 55 with stage II lung adenocarcinoma. The sample in question was peripheral blood mononuclear cells, obtained before any cancer treatment. The V gene is TRBV5-1, the J gene TRBJ1-2; possibly TRBD1 for D (5 bases). The CDR3: CASSLDGANYGYTF. The CDR3 DNA reads TGCGCCAGCAGCTTGGACGGGGCGAACTATGGCTACACCTTC.